This T cell receptor (beta chain) was identified in a study of blood T cell repertoires in COVID-19. The wider study: PBMCs, B-cell-depleted T cells, or T cells were the source of the cDNA or gDNA that made up the material.

CDR3 length: 16 residues. The ends lost 5 bases at V and 2 bases at J; junction bases unmatched: 8. CDR1 is SGHTA, CDR2 FQGNSA, per germline. Measured with immunoSEQ multiplex PCR; TCRdb has only the in-frame clones, and not every one. The data show about 270,000 clones, with approximately 81% seen just once and roughly 2.9% held by the top ten. Material for sequencing was peripheral blood. The chain uses TRBV7-2 and TRBJ2-3, with TRBD2 matching over 9 bases. The receptor comes from an older woman with active or convalescent COVID-19. The CDR3 coding sequence is TGTGCCAGCAGCCCCAGGCTAGCGGGAAACACAGATACGCAGTATTTT. This codes for CASSPRLAGNTDTQYF.